This T cell receptor beta chain was retrieved from a study of T-cell memory formation after mild COVID-19. Findings and caveats of the study: Contracting CD4+ clones were located mainly in CM and EM, and CD8+ clones in EMRA. Second-wave clones reaching peak frequency on day 37 lacked confirmed SARS-CoV-2 specificity. Cross-reactive memory apparently joined, as some responding clones appeared in pre-infection memory.

This clonotype was detected only a few times. What it binds is not known. Each CDR3 protein gets one entry after TCRdb re-called the 5' RACE reads with MiXCR. The table has hundreds of thousands of distinct CDR3 sequences, about 15% seen once; the top ten hold 20% to 25%. There are 13 residues in the CDR3. Per the germline V gene, CDR1 is SGHAT and CDR2 is FQNNGV. The ends were cut back, 11 bases at V and 2 bases at J, with 14 bases in the middle. The rearrangement joins TRBV11-2 to TRBJ2-3; a weak D match, TRBD2 (6 bases). Sequencing input: PBMCs or a T cell subset sorted from them (not recorded which). The source of this sequence is a man younger than 35 who had mild COVID-19 (a few samples of this study predate the infection). Cell type and time point are not known. The CDR3 loop reads CAGAEGNTDTQYF. In DNA, the CDR3 is TGTGCCGGTGCGGAGGGGAACACAGATACGCAGTATTTT.